This T cell receptor beta chain originates from a study of cytomegalovirus exposure and HLA in healthy donors. Study-wide background: Counted in an early data release were approximately 85 million unique TCRs from HLA-typed donors.

It was healthy bone marrow donors who served as donors. As for this clone: Antigen: not known.

Use of 60 Vbeta and 13 Jbeta primers characterized the PCR. Sequencing was performed with immunoSEQ multiplex PCR; in TCRdb, only in-frame clones are kept and a portion is missing. The sample lists around 94,000 clones, less than 85% occurring once. Findings and limits, study-wide: With later analysis, a missense DCLRE1C variant became linked to TCR beta V- and J-gene trimming. With high specificity and sensitivity, the classifier reportedly diagnosed cytomegalovirus status.

Germline V CDR1 and CDR2: GTSNPN, SVGIG (reference sequence). Trimming took 0 bases from V and 7 from J, leaving 7 bases between them. The CDR3 runs to 12 residues. The receptor was isolated from a young man in good health and CMV-seronegative. The gene calls are TRBV30 and TRBJ2-1; possibly TRBD1 for D (5 bases). The material sequenced was PBMCs. CDR3: CAWSVGANEQFF. The CDR3, as DNA: TGTGCCTGGAGTGTAGGGGCTAATGAGCAGTTCTTC.